A single sample is the source of the 16 T cell receptor beta chains below, sequenced in a study of Graves' ophthalmopathy and Graves' hyperthyroidism. CDR3 regions of TCR beta were amplified from RNA transcripts. HTBI primers served in a first-round RT-PCR, which a second-round multiplex PCR followed. TCRdb re-called the multiplex PCR reads with MiXCR, one entry per CDR3 protein. The sample has about 640,000 distinct CDR3 sequences, more than 40% seen once. Input material: peripheral blood. Every receptor here comes from an adult man with Graves' ophthalmopathy.

The chain joins TRBV10-3 to TRBJ2-5; TRBD2 agrees at 12 bases. The V gene end was trimmed by 10 bases and the J gene end by 1 base; junction bases not matched to a gene: 10. Looked up from germline, CDR1 is ENHRY and CDR2 is SYGVKD. The CDR3 is 16 residues long. Written as DNA, the CDR3 is TGTGCCAGCAGCCTAGCGGGAGGGCCTCGCCAAGAGACCCAGTACTTC. Translation gives CASSLAGGPRQETQYF.

This clonotype occurred a few times. The CDR3 is CASSVGLHPGDTEAFF. In DNA, the CDR3 is TGTGCCAGCAGCGTAGGACTCCACCCCGGGGACACTGAAGCTTTCTTT. The genes are TRBV9 and TRBJ1-1; D is uncertain. The CDR3 runs 16 residues. The V gene lost 0 bases and the J gene lost 3 bases, with 15 bases spanning the gap. Germline loops: CDR1 SGDLS, CDR2 YYNGEE.

As concerns this clonotype: A clone one base away is much larger, so this may be a read error. The chain has TRBV5-6 and TRBJ1-1, with 7 nucleotides matching TRBD1. This CDR3 region has 15 residues. CDR1 and CDR2 from the germline V gene are SGHDT and YYEEEE. The V and J ends lost 0 bases and 1 base, in that order; junction bases with no gene match: 3. CDR3 in amino acids: CASSLGRTGNTEAFF. The CDR3 bases are TGTGCCAGCAGCTTGGGAAGGACAGGGAACACTGAAGCTTTCTTT.

This clonotype was counted a few times. The rearrangement joins TRBV19 to TRBJ2-7; 7 bases are a match to TRBD2. Germline-derived CDR1 and CDR2 are LNHDA and SQIVND (reference sequence). This CDR3 spans 15 amino acids. Unmatched junction bases numbered 10, after V lost 5 bases and J lost 3 bases. In DNA form, the CDR3 reads TGTGCCAGTAGTGAGGGCGGGAGCCCCTTCTACGAGCAGTACTTC. Protein: CASSEGGSPFYEQYF.

This clonotype was seen at least ten times. The chain is built from TRBV7-6 and TRBJ1-1; no definite D call. Germline CDR1 SGHVS, CDR2 FNYEAQ. CDR3 size: 14 residues. V was pared by 1 base and J by 8 bases, with 14 bases between. Here the CDR3 reads CASSLGVERPEAFF. The CDR3 DNA reads TGTGCCAGCAGCTTAGGGGTTGAAAGGCCCGAAGCTTTCTTT.

The sample holds many counts of this clonotype. The gene calls are TRBV24-1 and TRBJ2-5, with 11 bases identical to TRBD1. The CDR3 covers 13 residues. CDR1 and CDR2 (germline): KGHDR, SFDVKD. V dropped 9 bases and J dropped 4; count of bases not matched to a gene: 3. The CDR3 region is CATRDRGLETQYF. CDR3 bases: TGTGCCACCCGGGACAGGGGGTTAGAGACCCAGTACTTC.

Details on this clonotype: Since a much larger clone is just one base distant, this may be a read error. The chain is built from TRBV11-2 and TRBJ2-5, with D possibly being TRBD1 (5 bases). Trimming removed 0 bases from V and 1 base from J, with 15 bases in between. Germline V gene data show CDR1 as SGHAT and CDR2 as FQNNGV. This CDR3 has 17 residues. In DNA form, the CDR3 reads TGTGCCAGCAGCTTAGACAATCAGGGCGGTACCCAAGAGACCCAGTACTTC. Translating it yields CASSLDNQGGTQETQYF.

This clonotype came up a few times. The CDR3 is CASSPGQGPFRELFF. The CDR3 DNA follows: TGCGCCAGCAGCCCCGGACAGGGCCCGTTTCGGGAGCTGTTTTTT. V is TRBV4-1 and J is TRBJ2-2; 8 positions agree with TRBD1. The V gene end was trimmed by 4 bases and the J gene end by 9 bases; junction bases not matched to a gene: 10. This CDR3 contains 15 residues. The V gene's germline CDR1 is MGHRA and CDR2 YSYEKL.

The chain combines TRBV19 with TRBJ2-2; 7 bases are a match to TRBD1. The CDR3 runs to 17 residues. The germline V gene encodes CDR1 LNHDA and CDR2 SQIVND (reference sequence). Losses at the gene ends were 8 bases for V and 0 bases for J; bases not matched to a gene: 12. The CDR3 protein is CASSLLSGTANTGELFF. The CDR3 DNA follows: TGTGCCAGTTCCCTCCTCTCCGGGACAGCGAACACCGGGGAGCTGTTTTTT.

This clonotype was picked up a small number of times. The chain carries TRBV3-1 and TRBJ2-5; D is ambiguous. CDR3 length: 12 residues. Trimming pared 4 bases from V and 5 bases from J, leaving 8 bases between. The germline CDR1 and CDR2 sequences are LGHDT and YNNKEL (reference sequence). The CDR3 region has the DNA TGTGCCAGCAGCCTTACTGTGGAGACCCAGTACTTC. Protein: CASSLTVETQYF.

This clonotype showed up many times. The rearrangement links TRBV2 to TRBJ1-6; D not certain. The germline CDR1 and CDR2 sequences are SNHLY and FYNNEI. Trimming took 7 bases from V and 7 from J, leaving 11 bases between them. The CDR3 extends over 13 amino acids. The CDR3 DNA follows: TGTGCCAGCAAGAGGGATGGGAATTCACCCCTCCACTTT. This sequence encodes CASKRDGNSPLHF. Based on the CDR3 plus reference TRBV2 and TRBJ1-6, the full variable domain is EPEVTQTPSHQVTQMGQEVILRCVPISNHLYFYWYRQILGQKVEFLVSFYNNEISEKSEIFDDQFSVERPDGSNFTLKIRSTKLEDSAMYFCASKRDGNSPLHFGNGTRLTVT.

The chain employs TRBV6-2 or TRBV6-3 and TRBJ2-7; TRBD1 aligns across 9 bases. J lost 6 bases, V lost 2 bases, and 5 bases had no gene match. This CDR3 region has 14 residues. CDR1 and CDR2 (germline): MNHEY, SVGEGT. The CDR3 nucleotides read TGTGCCAGCAGTTACCTGGGACAGGGTCGCGAGCAGTACTTC. Protein sequence: CASSYLGQGREQYF.

For this clonotype: Here the CDR3 omits its conserved ending phenylalanine or tryptophan, so a read error is the likely source. The V gene is TRBV7-2, the J gene TRBJ2-7; D might be TRBD1 (6 bases). V lost 5 bases, J lost 8 bases, and 10 bases lay in between. CDR1 is SGHTA and CDR2 is FQGNSA in the germline V gene. CDR3 size: 11 residues. CDR3 protein: CASSTGQQQYL. As DNA, the CDR3 is TGTGCCAGCAGCACCGGACAGCAGCAGTACCTC.

The chain couples TRBV14 to TRBJ2-5, with TRBD1 matching 8 bases. The V and J ends lost 3 bases and 7 bases, in that order; junction bases with no gene match: 7. This CDR3 is built from 14 residues. The germline CDR1 and CDR2 sequences are SGHDN and FVKESK. The CDR3 loop is CASSHSGQGGTQYF. The CDR3 coding sequence is TGTGCCAGCAGCCACTCCGGACAGGGAGGGACCCAGTACTTC.

The V gene is TRBV2, the J gene TRBJ1-1; possible D gene TRBD1, 5 bases. The germline gives CDR1 SNHLY, CDR2 FYNNEI. The CDR3 is made up of 13 amino acids. The V gene lost 8 bases and the J gene lost 2 bases, with 12 bases spanning the gap. CDR3 region: CASSPQDNTEAFF. CDR3 bases: TGTGCCAGCTCACCACAGGATAACACTGAAGCTTTCTTT.

The sample holds many counts of this clonotype. The chain links TRBV2 to TRBJ1-1; D possibly corresponds to TRBD1 (6 bases). The V end lost 8 bases, the J end lost 0 bases, and 16 bases lay between the germline ends. The length of the CDR3 is 15 residues. Germline loops: CDR1 SNHLY, CDR2 FYNNEI. CDR3 loop: CASRGQSPMNTEAFF. In DNA, the CDR3 is TGTGCCAGCCGAGGACAGAGCCCAATGAACACTGAAGCTTTCTTT.